Described below is a single T cell receptor (beta chain) sequence and its context. What it binds is unknown. A junction end diverges from the germline sequence, so it may reflect a read error. Unique molecular identifiers were affixed to discrete cDNA molecules within the library. TCRdb independently ran MiXCR on the RACE reads; one entry per CDR3 protein. The table records about 340,000 distinct CDR3 sequences, approximately 6.3% of them present only once. There are 12 residues in the CDR3. Germline V gene lookup returns CDR1 LNHNV and CDR2 YYDKDF (reference sequence). Documented time point: patch test 1, 2 weeks after DPC sensitization. The treatment is: therapeutic diphenylcyclopropenone sensitization with weekly scalp DPC. The data were taken from a study of human T cells and chemical hapten exposure. Study background: Each patch test put 0.01% DPC on the upper back, and results were read at 6 days.

General observations from the study: Sensitization with DPC brought no change to TCRs above 1 in 1000 in frequency.

The chain recombines TRBV15 with TRBJ1-4, with D unresolved. This sequence originates from a woman aged 18 to 35 with alopecia areata. Some clones in this sample may be carry-over from other donors' samples. The material was whole blood, obtained in connection with sensitization to the hapten diphenylcyclopropenone (DPC). This CDR3 is CATSRAREAALF. The DNA of the CDR3 is TGTGCCACCAGCAGAGCACGGGAGGCGGCGCTTTTT.